This TCR beta chain was profiled in a study of blood T cell repertoires in COVID-19. Study-level information: Samples representing acute and convalescent COVID-19 were sourced from the United States, Italy and Spain. Nucleic acid was either cDNA or gDNA, and it came from T cells, B-cell-depleted T cells, or PBMCs.

Original methodology: The authors estimated nucleated cell counts from reference gene primer amplification. The assay was immunoSEQ multiplex PCR, and TCRdb's table has in-frame clones only and misses some. V and J calls and clone size are copied from that table; D and trimming were computed from the DNA. The sample yields just over 25,000 clones, around nine tenths seen once. Trimming removed 3 bases from V and 4 bases from J; junction bases left unmatched: 11. Germline CDR1 is SGHDT and CDR2 is YYEEEE. CDR3 size: 16 residues. The clonotype was recovered from a man between 65 and 80 years old with acute or convalescent COVID-19. Sequenced material: peripheral blood. The V and J genes are TRBV5-6 and TRBJ2-7; 9 bases are a match to TRBD2. This chain's CDR3 is CASSSLSGRVGYEQYF. The CDR3 bases are TGTGCCAGCAGCTCTCTTAGCGGGAGAGTCGGATACGAGCAGTACTTC.